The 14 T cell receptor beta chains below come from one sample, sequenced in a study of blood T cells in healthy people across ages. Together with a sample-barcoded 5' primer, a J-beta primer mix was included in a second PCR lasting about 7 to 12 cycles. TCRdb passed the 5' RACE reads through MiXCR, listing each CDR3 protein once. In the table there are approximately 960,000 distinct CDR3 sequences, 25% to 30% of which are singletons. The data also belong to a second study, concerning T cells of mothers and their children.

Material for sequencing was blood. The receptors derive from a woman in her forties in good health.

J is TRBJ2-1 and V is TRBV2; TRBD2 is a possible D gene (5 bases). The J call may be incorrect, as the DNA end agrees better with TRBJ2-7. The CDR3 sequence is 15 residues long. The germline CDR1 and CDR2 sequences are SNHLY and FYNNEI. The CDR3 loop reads CASSRQGIGSNEQYF. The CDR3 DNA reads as TGTGCCAGCAGTAGACAAGGGATTGGGAGCAATGAGCAGTACTTC.

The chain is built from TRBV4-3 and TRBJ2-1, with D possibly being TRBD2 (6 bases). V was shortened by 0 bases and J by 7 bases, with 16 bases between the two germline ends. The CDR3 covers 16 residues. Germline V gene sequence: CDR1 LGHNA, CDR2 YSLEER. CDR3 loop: CASSQEAGGLRNEQFF. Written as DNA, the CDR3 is TGCGCCAGCAGCCAAGAGGCCGGAGGGCTTCGAAATGAGCAGTTCTTC.

The CDR3 nucleotides read TGTGCCAGCAGCTGGGGCCCACGCACTTTCACAGATACGCAGTATTTT. Residues: CASSWGPRTFTDTQYF. The rearrangement links TRBV7-9 to TRBJ2-3; TRBD1 is a possible D gene (5 bases). Germline V CDR1 and CDR2: SEHNR, FQNEAQ (reference sequence). Trimming stripped 4 bases from V and 2 bases from J, with 16 bases between. The length of the CDR3 is 16 residues. The full variable domain, rest sourced from reference TRBV7-9 and TRBJ2-3, is DTGVSQNPRHKITKRGQNVTFRCDPISEHNRLYWYRQTLGQGPEFLTYFQNEAQLEKSRLLSDRFSAERPKGSFSTLEIQRTEQGDSAMYLCASSWGPRTFTDTQYFGPGTRLTVL.

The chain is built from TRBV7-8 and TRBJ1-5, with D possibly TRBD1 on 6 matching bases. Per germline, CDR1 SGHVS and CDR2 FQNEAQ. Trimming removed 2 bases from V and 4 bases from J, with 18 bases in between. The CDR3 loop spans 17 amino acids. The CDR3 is CASSLHLGGDGNQPQHF. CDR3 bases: TGTGCCAGCAGCTTACATCTGGGGGGCGATGGGAATCAGCCCCAGCATTTT.

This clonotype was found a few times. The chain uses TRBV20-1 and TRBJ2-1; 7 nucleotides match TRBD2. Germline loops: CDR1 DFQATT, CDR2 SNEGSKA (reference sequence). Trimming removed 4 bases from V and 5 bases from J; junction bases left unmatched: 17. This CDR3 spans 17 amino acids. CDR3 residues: CSAMLPSGSGLNNEQFF. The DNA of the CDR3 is TGCAGTGCTATGTTACCTAGCGGATCCGGGCTCAACAATGAGCAGTTCTTC.

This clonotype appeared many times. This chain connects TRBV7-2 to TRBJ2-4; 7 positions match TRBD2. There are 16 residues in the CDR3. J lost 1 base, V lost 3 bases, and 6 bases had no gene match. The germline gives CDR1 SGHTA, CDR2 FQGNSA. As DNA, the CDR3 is TGTGCCAGCAGCTTCCACAGGCGGGGGGCCAAAAACATTCAGTACTTC. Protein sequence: CASSFHRRGAKNIQYF.

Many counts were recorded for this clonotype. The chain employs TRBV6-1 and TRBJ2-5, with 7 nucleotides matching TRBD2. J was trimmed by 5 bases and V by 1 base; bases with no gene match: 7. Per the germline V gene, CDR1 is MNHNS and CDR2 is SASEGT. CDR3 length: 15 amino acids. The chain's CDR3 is CASSEDSVGGETQYF. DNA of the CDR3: TGTGCCAGCAGTGAAGATTCAGTGGGAGGGGAGACCCAGTACTTC.

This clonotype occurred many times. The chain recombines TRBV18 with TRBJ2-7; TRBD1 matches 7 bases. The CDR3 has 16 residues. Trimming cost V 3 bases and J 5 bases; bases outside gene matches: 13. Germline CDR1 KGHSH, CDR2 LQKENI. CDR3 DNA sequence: TGTGCCAGCTCACCCTACATACCGACAGGGAACGACGAGCAGTACTTC. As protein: CASSPYIPTGNDEQYF.

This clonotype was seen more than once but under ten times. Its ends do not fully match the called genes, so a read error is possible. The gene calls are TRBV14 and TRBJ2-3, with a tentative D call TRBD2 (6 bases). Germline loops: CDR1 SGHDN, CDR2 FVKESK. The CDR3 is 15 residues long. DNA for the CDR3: TGTGCCAGCAGAAAGCAGGGAACTAGCACAGATGCGCAGTATTTT. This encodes CASRKQGTSTDAQYF.

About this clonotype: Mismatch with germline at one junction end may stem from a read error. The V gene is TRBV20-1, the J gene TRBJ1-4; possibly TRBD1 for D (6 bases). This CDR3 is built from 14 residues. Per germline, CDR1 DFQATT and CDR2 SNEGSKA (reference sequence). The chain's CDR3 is CSAGESGVSEKLFF. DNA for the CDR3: TGCAGTGCTGGAGAATCAGGGGTTTCTGAAAAACTGTTTTTT.

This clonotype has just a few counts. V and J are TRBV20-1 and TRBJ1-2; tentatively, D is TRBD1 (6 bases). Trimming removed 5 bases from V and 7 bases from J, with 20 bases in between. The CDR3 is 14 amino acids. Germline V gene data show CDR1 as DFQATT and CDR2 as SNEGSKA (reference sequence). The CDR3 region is CSAALTSGEGGYTF. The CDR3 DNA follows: TGCAGTGCTGCCCTCACCTCAGGGGAGGGTGGCTACACCTTC.

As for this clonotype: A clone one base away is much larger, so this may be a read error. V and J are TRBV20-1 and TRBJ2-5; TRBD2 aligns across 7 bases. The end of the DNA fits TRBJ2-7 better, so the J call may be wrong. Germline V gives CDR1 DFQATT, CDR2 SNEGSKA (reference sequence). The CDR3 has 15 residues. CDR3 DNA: TGCAGTGCTAGAGACAGCACCGGGACTAACTACGAGCAGTACTTC. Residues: CSARDSTGTNYEQYF.

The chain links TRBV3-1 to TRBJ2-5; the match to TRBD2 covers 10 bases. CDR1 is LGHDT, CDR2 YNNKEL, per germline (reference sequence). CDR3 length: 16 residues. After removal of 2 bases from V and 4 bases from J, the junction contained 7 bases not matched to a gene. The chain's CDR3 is CASSQLAGAGGETQYF. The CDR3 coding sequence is TGTGCCAGCAGCCAACTAGCGGGGGCCGGGGGAGAGACCCAGTACTTC.

CDR3 nucleotides: TGTGCCAGCAGTAAAGGACAGACCTATGGCTACACCTTC. As protein: CASSKGQTYGYTF. V gene TRBV2 combines with J gene TRBJ1-2; a weak D match, TRBD1 (6 bases). V was pared by 5 bases and J by 4 bases, with 11 bases between. CDR3 length equals 13 residues. Looked up from germline, CDR1 is SNHLY and CDR2 is FYNNEI.